The 25 T cell receptor beta chains listed next were all sequenced from one sample in a study of OX40 agonist ivuxolimab in advanced cancers. Generated by immunoSEQ multiplex PCR, the TCRdb table keeps only in-frame clones and is missing some. Altogether more than 15,000 clones are present, roughly four fifths being singletons, with the ten largest covering approximately 2.5%. The sequencing used CD4+ or CD8+ T cells sorted from blood, collected in a trial of the OX40 agonist ivuxolimab. All receptors come from an adult with an advanced solid tumor such as melanoma, head and neck, liver or kidney cancer.

V is TRBV7-2 and J is TRBJ1-3; D is unresolved. V was shortened by 7 bases and J by 1 base, with 2 bases between the two germline ends. Germline V gives CDR1 SGHTA, CDR2 FQGNSA. The CDR3 loop spans 11 amino acids. DNA for the CDR3: TGTGCCAGCACTTCTGGAAACACCATATATTTT. This translates into CASTSGNTIYF.

The chain joins TRBV2 to TRBJ2-3, with TRBD2 as a possible D gene (6 bases). This CDR3 is built from 15 residues. V was cut by 5 bases and J by 0 bases, with 12 bases left in between. Germline CDR1 reads SNHLY; CDR2 reads FYNNEI. DNA for the CDR3: TGTGCCAGCAGTTTAATACTAGCCAGCACAGATACGCAGTATTTT. Translating gives CASSLILASTDTQYF.

This chain links TRBV28 with TRBJ2-7; D gene unclear. The CDR3 totals 16 residues. Deletions cut 4 bases from V and 1 base from J, with 17 bases between. CDR1 MDHEN and CDR2 SYDVKM come from the germline V gene. The CDR3 region is CASSSMGSRKSYEQYF. Here the CDR3 DNA reads TGTGCCAGCAGTTCTATGGGCAGCAGGAAATCCTACGAGCAGTACTTC.

This chain connects TRBV5-6 to TRBJ2-3; D ambiguous. CDR3 length equals 13 residues. Germline assignment: CDR1 SGHDT and CDR2 YYEEEE. Trimming took 6 bases from V and 6 from J, leaving 14 bases between them. The DNA of the CDR3 is TGTGCCAGCACCTACCTCTCAGAGGATACGCAGTATTTT. This codes for CASTYLSEDTQYF. Full variable domain (rest looked up from reference TRBV5-6 and TRBJ2-3): DAGVTQSPTHLIKTRGQQVTLRCSPKSGHDTVSWYQQALGQGPQFIFQYYEEEERQRGNFPDRFSGHQFPNYSSELNVNALLLGDSALYLCASTYLSEDTQYFGPGTRLTVL.

A single count supports this clone. The chain couples TRBV11-3 to TRBJ2-5; no definite D call. With 3 bases removed from V and 5 bases from J, the gap between germline ends came to 16 bases. The V gene's germline CDR1 is SGHNT and CDR2 YENEEA. This CDR3 has 15 residues. This CDR3 is CASSLGGVKEETQYF. In DNA, the CDR3 is TGTGCCAGCAGCTTGGGCGGCGTTAAGGAGGAGACCCAGTACTTC.

This clone was detected once. The chain combines TRBV4-1 with TRBJ2-6, with D unresolved. V lost 4 bases and J 0 bases, leaving 7 bases between the germline ends. The CDR3 has 15 residues. Per the germline V gene, CDR1 is MGHRA and CDR2 is YSYEKL. The CDR3 region has the DNA TGCGCCAGCAGCCCGGACCCCTCTGGGGCCAACGTCCTGACTTTC. It specifies CASSPDPSGANVLTF.

The rearrangement joins TRBV18 to TRBJ2-2; D not resolved. Germline V gives CDR1 KGHSH, CDR2 LQKENI. V gave up 0 bases and J gave up 5 bases, with 10 bases separating them. There are 15 residues in the CDR3. CDR3 bases: TGTGCCAGCTCACCACCTGAACAAATTACCGGGGAGCTGTTTTTT. This encodes CASSPPEQITGELFF.

This clone turned up a few times. V gene TRBV5-4 combines with J gene TRBJ2-7; D is perhaps TRBD2 (5 bases). The CDR3 runs to 12 residues. V was cut by 6 bases and J by 0 bases, with 7 bases left in between. Germline V gene data show CDR1 as SGHNT and CDR2 as YYREEE (reference sequence). The DNA for the CDR3 is TGTGCCAGCACCCGGGACTCCTACGAGCAGTACTTC. Protein sequence: CASTRDSYEQYF.

J is TRBJ2-7 and V is TRBV5-4, with a tentative D call TRBD2 (5 bases). The CDR3 is 14 residues long. Germline lookup yields CDR1 SGHNT and CDR2 YYREEE (reference sequence). The V end was cut by 0 bases, the J end by 8 bases, with 15 bases between. The CDR3 spells CASSLGTPLGQQYF. The CDR3 nucleotides read TGTGCCAGCAGCTTGGGGACTCCACTTGGGCAGCAGTACTTC.

The chain employs TRBV30 and TRBJ2-3, with TRBD2 matching 7 bases. V lost 4 bases and J lost 0; bases outside the gene matches: 7. CDR1 is GTSNPN, CDR2 SVGIG, per germline (reference sequence). The CDR3 is made up of 15 amino acids. The CDR3 sequence is CAWTRSGASTDTQYF. The DNA of the CDR3 is TGTGCCTGGACCCGCAGCGGGGCAAGCACAGATACGCAGTATTTT.

The chain combines TRBV4-2 with TRBJ2-7; 8 nucleotides match TRBD1. Germline V lookup: CDR1 LGHNA, CDR2 YNFKEQ. J lost 5 bases, V lost 4 bases, and 7 bases had no gene match. This CDR3 contains 14 residues. The CDR3 DNA sequence: TGTGCCAGCAGCCTCAGGGGGCGCGTGAACGAGCAGTACTTC. Translation: CASSLRGRVNEQYF.

The V call is TRBV27, the J call TRBJ2-7; D gene uncertain. The V and J ends lost 3 bases and 0 bases respectively, with 9 bases between them. Germline CDR1 and CDR2: MNHEY and SMNVEV (reference sequence). The CDR3 is 14 amino acids. The CDR3 loop reads CASSFGPRSYEQYF. DNA for the CDR3: TGTGCCAGCAGTTTTGGGCCTCGCTCCTACGAGCAGTACTTC.

The chain joins TRBV5-1 to TRBJ2-7; D is perhaps TRBD2 (6 bases). The CDR3 extends over 14 amino acids. Trimming cost V 6 bases and J 5 bases, with 18 bases left between them. The germline gives CDR1 SGHRS, CDR2 YFSETQ. The CDR3 loop reads CASTDGGVGDEQYF. The CDR3 DNA sequence: TGCGCCAGCACCGATGGCGGGGTTGGCGACGAGCAGTACTTC.

The rearrangement links TRBV7-3 to TRBJ2-7; the D gene is possibly TRBD2 (6 bases). V was shortened by 2 bases and J by 7 bases, with 12 bases between the two germline ends. Germline-derived CDR1 and CDR2 are SGHTA and FQGTGA. The CDR3 runs to 13 residues. The CDR3 DNA sequence: TGTGCCAGCAGCTTAGGGGCAGGGAGGGAGCAGTACTTC. Amino acid sequence: CASSLGAGREQYF.

The genes are TRBV14 and TRBJ1-2; no definite D call. The V and J ends lost 2 bases and 8 bases respectively, with 12 bases between them. The germline CDR1 and CDR2 sequences are SGHDN and FVKESK. The CDR3 length is 13 residues. In DNA, the CDR3 is TGTGCCAGCAGCCAAAACCGTATCGAGGGCTACACCTTC. It encodes CASSQNRIEGYTF.

Concerning this clone itself: Other DNA sequences in this specimen translate into the identical CDR3. The chain is built from TRBV28 and TRBJ1-1; 7 bases agree with TRBD1. Trimming cost V 6 bases and J 0 bases; bases outside gene matches: 16. This CDR3 spans 18 amino acids. Germline assignment: CDR1 MDHEN and CDR2 SYDVKM. This CDR3 is CASRGSHQTGHLNTEAFF. The CDR3 bases are TGTGCCAGCAGGGGATCTCACCAGACAGGGCACTTGAACACTGAAGCTTTCTTT.

The CDR3 sequence is CAWSAPNTEAFF. The DNA for the CDR3 is TGTGCCTGGAGCGCACCGAACACTGAAGCTTTCTTT. This chain links TRBV30 with TRBJ1-1; D is unclear. Germline lookup yields CDR1 GTSNPN and CDR2 SVGIG (reference sequence). The CDR3 runs 12 residues. Trimming cost V 3 bases and J 1 base, with 6 bases left between them.

The J gene is TRBJ1-3, the V gene TRBV29-1, with 9 positions matching TRBD1. The V gene's germline CDR1 is SQVTM and CDR2 ANQGSEA. After removal of 4 bases from V and 2 bases from J, the junction contained 3 bases not matched to a gene. The CDR3 is 14 amino acids. Written as DNA, the CDR3 is TGCAGCGTTGGGGGGACAGGGACTGGAAACACCATATATTTT. Translated: CSVGGTGTGNTIYF.

The chain uses TRBV29-1 and TRBJ1-1; 12 bases match TRBD1. CDR3 length: 14 amino acids. Per the germline V gene, CDR1 is SQVTM and CDR2 is ANQGSEA. V shed 4 bases, J shed 6 bases, and the junction held 6 bases outside the gene matches. The CDR3 DNA reads as TGCAGCGTTGTACGTGGGACAGGGGGCTCTGAAGCTTTCTTT. Its protein product is CSVVRGTGGSEAFF.

About this clone itself: One end of the junction is discordant with germline, which a read error may explain. CDR3 in amino acids: CASSTNYVYTF. DNA of the CDR3: TGTGCCAGCAGTACAAATTATGTCTACACCTTC. This chain links TRBV25-1 with TRBJ1-2; the D is unclear. CDR1 and CDR2 (germline): MGHDK, SYGVNS. This CDR3 contains 11 residues.

Regarding this clone: Within the sample, other DNA sequences also encode this same CDR3. V and J are TRBV15 and TRBJ2-5, with unresolved D. CDR1 and CDR2 from the germline V gene are LNHNV and YYDKDF (reference sequence). The CDR3 has 14 residues. Trimming took 0 bases from V and 3 from J, leaving 8 bases between them. The CDR3 DNA sequence: TGTGCCACCAGCAGAGATCCAGGAGAAGAGACCCAGTACTTC. Its protein is CATSRDPGEETQYF.

J is TRBJ1-3 and V is TRBV27; D perhaps matches TRBD1 (5 bases). The CDR3 is 15 residues long. V lost 5 bases to trimming and J lost 6 bases, with 17 bases between them. Germline assignment: CDR1 MNHEY and CDR2 SMNVEV (reference sequence). The CDR3 loop is CASSGAQGNENTIYF. Written as DNA, the CDR3 is TGTGCCAGCAGTGGAGCTCAGGGCAATGAAAACACCATATATTTT.

This chain connects TRBV6-5 to TRBJ1-1; D is unresolved. CDR1 MNHEY and CDR2 SVGAGI come from the germline V gene. The CDR3 totals 10 residues. The V and J ends lost 10 bases and 5 bases respectively, with 8 bases between them. As DNA, the CDR3 is TGTGCCATAGGGTTTACTGAAGCTTTCTTT. Its translation: CAIGFTEAFF.

The chain carries TRBV5-6 and TRBJ2-6; 10 nucleotides match TRBD2. Germline V gene lookup returns CDR1 SGHDT and CDR2 YYEEEE. CDR3 length: 17 residues. V lost 5 bases to trimming and J lost 1 base; unmatched junction nucleotides: 6. The CDR3 reads CASRFYSGRSGANVLTF. CDR3 sequence (DNA): TGTGCCAGCAGATTCTATAGCGGGAGGTCTGGGGCCAACGTCCTGACTTTC.

The chain combines TRBV10-2 with TRBJ2-3; D gene ambiguous. The V end lost 5 bases, the J end lost 4 bases, and 4 bases lay between the germline ends. Looked up from germline, CDR1 is WSHSY and CDR2 is SAAADI. This CDR3 contains 11 residues. The CDR3 region is CASSFADTQYF. The DNA for the CDR3 is TGCGCCAGCAGTTTCGCAGATACGCAGTATTTT.